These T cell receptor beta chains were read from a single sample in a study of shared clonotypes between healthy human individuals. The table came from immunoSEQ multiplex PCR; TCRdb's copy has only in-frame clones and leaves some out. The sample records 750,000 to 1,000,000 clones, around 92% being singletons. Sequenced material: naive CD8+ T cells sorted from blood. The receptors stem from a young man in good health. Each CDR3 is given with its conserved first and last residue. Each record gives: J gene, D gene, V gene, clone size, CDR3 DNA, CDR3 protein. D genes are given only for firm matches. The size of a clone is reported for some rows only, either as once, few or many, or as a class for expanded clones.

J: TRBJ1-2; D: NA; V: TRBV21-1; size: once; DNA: TGTGCCAGCAGCGCGGGGACAGCAAAGATCGGTACCTTC; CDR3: CASSAGTAKIGTF
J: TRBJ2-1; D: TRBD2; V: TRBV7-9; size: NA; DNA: TGTGCCAGCAGCTTAGGTGCTAGCGGGAGCTCCTACAATGAGCAGTTCTTC; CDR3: CASSLGASGSSYNEQFF
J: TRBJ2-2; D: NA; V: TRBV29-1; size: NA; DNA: TGCAGCGTTGAACTGGCGGGCTCCGGGGAGCTGTTTTTT; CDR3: CSVELAGSGELFF
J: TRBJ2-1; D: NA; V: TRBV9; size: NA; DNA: TGTGCCAGCAGCGTAGGTCAAGTCTTTCCCTACAATGAGCAGTTCTTC; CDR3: CASSVGQVFPYNEQFF
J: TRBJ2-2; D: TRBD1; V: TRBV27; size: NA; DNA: TGTGCCAGCAGTTTCCAGGGGGCGGCCACCGGGGAGCTGTTTTTT; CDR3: CASSFQGAATGELFF
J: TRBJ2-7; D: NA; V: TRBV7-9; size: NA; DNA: TGTGCCAGCAGCTCCCCCACGGACGAGCAGTACTTC; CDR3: CASSSPTDEQYF
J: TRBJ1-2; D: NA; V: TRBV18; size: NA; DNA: TGTGCCAGCTCACCAGTCGTCAGCGTAGACTATGGCTACACCTTC; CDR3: CASSPVVSVDYGYTF
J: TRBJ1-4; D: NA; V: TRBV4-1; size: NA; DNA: TGCGCCAGCAGCCCGATGTCCGGCTGGGAAAAACTGTTTTTT; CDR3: CASSPMSGWEKLFF
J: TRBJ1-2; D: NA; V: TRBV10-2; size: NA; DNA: TGCGCCAGCAGTGAGTCGAAAATCGCAGAAAACTATGGCTACACCTTC; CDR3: CASSESKIAENYGYTF
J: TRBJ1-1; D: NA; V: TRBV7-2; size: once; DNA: TGTGCCAGCAGCTTAGTTGCGGCAGGTTCGATGAACACTGAAGCTTTCTTT; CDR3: CASSLVAAGSMNTEAFF
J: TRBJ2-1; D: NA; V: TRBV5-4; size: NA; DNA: TGTGCCAGCAGTTTGGGGGATGGGAGCTCCTACAATGAGCAGTTCTTC; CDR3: CASSLGDGSSYNEQFF
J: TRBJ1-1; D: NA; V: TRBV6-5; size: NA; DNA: TGTGCCAGCAGTTACGGAGGACTCACTGAAGCTTTCTTT; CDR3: CASSYGGLTEAFF
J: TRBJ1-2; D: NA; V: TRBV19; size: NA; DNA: TGTGCCAGTAGGTTACAGCCCTATGGCTACACCTTC; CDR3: CASRLQPYGYTF
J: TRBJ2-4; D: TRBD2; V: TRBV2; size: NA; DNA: TGTGCCAGTGATGGGGCGGGAGTTGCCAAAAACATTCAGTACTTC; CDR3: CASDGAGVAKNIQYF
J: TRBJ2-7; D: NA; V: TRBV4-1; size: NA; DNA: TGCGCCAGCAGCCAAGGGCCGTTTGGATACGAGCAGTACTTC; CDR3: CASSQGPFGYEQYF
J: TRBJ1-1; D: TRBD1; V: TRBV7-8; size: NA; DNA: TGTGCCAGCAGCGATGGGACAGGGGATCGAGCTTTCTTT; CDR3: CASSDGTGDRAFF
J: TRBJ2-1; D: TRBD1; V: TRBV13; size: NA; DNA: TGTGCCAGCAGCTCCTTCACAGGGGTTCCCCACAATGAGCAGTTCTTC; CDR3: CASSSFTGVPHNEQFF
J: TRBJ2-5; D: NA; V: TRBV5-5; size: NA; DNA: TGTGCCAGCAGCTTGGGCGAAGCTCTGCGGGAGACCCAGTACTTC; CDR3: CASSLGEALRETQYF
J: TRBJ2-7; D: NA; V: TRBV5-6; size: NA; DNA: TGTGCCAGCAGCTTGGTGGGTAGTACTTCCTACGAGCAGTACTTC; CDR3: CASSLVGSTSYEQYF
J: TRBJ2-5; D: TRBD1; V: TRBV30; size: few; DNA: TGTGCCTGGAACCGACAGGGAGAGACCCAGTACTTC; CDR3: CAWNRQGETQYF
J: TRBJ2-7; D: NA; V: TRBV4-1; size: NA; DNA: TGCGCCAGCAGCTTGGCAGTGGCCCCCTACGAGCAGTACTTC; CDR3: CASSLAVAPYEQYF
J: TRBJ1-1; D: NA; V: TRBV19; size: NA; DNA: TGTGCCAGTAGTATAGTGACGAGTCTGGGGACTGAAGCTTTCTTT; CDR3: CASSIVTSLGTEAFF
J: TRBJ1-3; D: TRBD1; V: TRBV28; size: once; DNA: TGTGCCAGCAGTTTGACAGGGGGCTCTGGAAACACCATATATTTT; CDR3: CASSLTGGSGNTIYF
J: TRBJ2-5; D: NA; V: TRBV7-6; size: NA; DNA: TGTGCCAGCAGCCCCGTCCCCCAGACAGGCCAAGAGACCCAGTACTTC; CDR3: CASSPVPQTGQETQYF
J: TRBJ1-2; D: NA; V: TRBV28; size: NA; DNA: TGTGCCAGCAGTTTAAGGGGAGGGGCAGCCAACTATGGCTACACCTTC; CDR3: CASSLRGGAANYGYTF
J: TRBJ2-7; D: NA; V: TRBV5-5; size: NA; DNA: TGTGCCAGCAGCTTCGGACAGTTTTACGAGCAGTACTTC; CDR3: CASSFGQFYEQYF
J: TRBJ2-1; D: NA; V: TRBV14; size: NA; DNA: TGTGCCAGCAGCCTAACGGGACTGAGCTCCTACAATGAGCAGTTCTTC; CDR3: CASSLTGLSSYNEQFF
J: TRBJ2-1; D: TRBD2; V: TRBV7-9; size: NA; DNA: TGTGCCAGCAGCTTACGACGAGCGGGAACCTACAATGAGCAGTTCTTC; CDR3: CASSLRRAGTYNEQFF
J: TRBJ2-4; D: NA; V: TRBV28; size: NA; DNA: TGTGCCAGCAGTTTATCCGTTTCTTCCGCCGATGCCAAAAACATTCAGTACTTC; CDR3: CASSLSVSSADAKNIQYF
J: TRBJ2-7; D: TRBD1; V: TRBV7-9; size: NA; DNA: TGTGCCAGCAGTCTAGGCGGGACAGGATCCTACGAGCAGTACTTC; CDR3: CASSLGGTGSYEQYF
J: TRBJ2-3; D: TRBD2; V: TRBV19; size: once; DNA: TGTGCCAGTAGTATAAGGACTAGCGGCACAGATACGCAGTATTTT; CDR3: CASSIRTSGTDTQYF
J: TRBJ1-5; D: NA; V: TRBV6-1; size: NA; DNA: TGTGCCAGCAGTGAATGGGTGAAGAATCAGCCCCAGCATTTT; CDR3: CASSEWVKNQPQHF
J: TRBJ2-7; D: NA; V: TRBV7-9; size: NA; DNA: TGTGCCAGCAGCTTAGCTACCGACAGCAGATACGAGCAGTACTTC; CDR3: CASSLATDSRYEQYF
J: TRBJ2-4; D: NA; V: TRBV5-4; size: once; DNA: TGTGCCAGCGGGACCAAAAACATTCAGTACTTC; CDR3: CASGTKNIQYF
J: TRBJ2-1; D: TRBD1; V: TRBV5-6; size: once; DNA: TGTGCCAGCAGCTTGTCATTCACAGGGGAATTTCATGAGCAGTTCTTC; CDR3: CASSLSFTGEFHEQFF
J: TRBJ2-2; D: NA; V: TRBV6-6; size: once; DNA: TGTGCCAGCAGTTACTACGCAGGCGGGGAGCTGTTTTTT; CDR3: CASSYYAGGELFF